This T cell receptor (beta chain) was obtained from a study of graft-versus-host responses after intestinal transplantation. As for the study in general: Multivisceral, liver-intestinal, or isolated intestinal transplants were given to recipients.

Germline V gene lookup returns CDR1 KGHSH and CDR2 LQKENI. This CDR3 has 15 residues. Trimming took 5 bases from V and 2 from J; bases not matched to a gene: 8. This clone is categorized as medium-sized (0.01 to 0.1%). Libraries were prepared by immunoSEQ multiplex PCR; TCRdb keeps only in-frame clonotypes and omits some of them. This repertoire shows some 5,000 clones, around 25% found once; its top ten account for around 3.5%. The clonotype was recovered from a human patient who was an organ donor for intestinal transplantation. The chain joins TRBV18 to TRBJ2-5; the match to TRBD2 covers 7 bases. The sample consisted of alloreactive CD4+ T cells from a mixed lymphocyte reaction culture, taken before transplantation. The subset is: CFSE-low proliferating T cells sorted from approximately six-day pre-transplant mixed lymphocyte reaction (GvH or HvG direction). The CDR3 DNA is TGTGCCAGCTCAGTTCTAGCGGACAAACAAGAGACCCAGTACTTC. This codes for CASSVLADKQETQYF.